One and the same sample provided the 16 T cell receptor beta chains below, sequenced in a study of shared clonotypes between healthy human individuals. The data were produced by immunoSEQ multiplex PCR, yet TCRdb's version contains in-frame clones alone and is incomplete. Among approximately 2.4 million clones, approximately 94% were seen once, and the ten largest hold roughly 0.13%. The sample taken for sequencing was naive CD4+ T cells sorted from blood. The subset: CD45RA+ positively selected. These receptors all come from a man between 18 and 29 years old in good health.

The CDR3 bases are TGTGCCAGCAGCAATAACCCGGGGCTCCCCTACGAGCAGTACTTC. Residues: CASSNNPGLPYEQYF. The chain uses TRBV21-1 and TRBJ2-7. TRBV21-1 is annotated as a pseudogene. The CDR3 is 15 residues long.

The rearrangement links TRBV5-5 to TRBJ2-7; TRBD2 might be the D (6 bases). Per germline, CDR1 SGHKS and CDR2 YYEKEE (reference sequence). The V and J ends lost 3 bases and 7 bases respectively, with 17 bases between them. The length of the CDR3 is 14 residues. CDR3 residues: CASSSVGGEGEQYF. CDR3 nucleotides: TGTGCCAGCAGCTCGGTGGGAGGAGAGGGAGAGCAGTACTTC. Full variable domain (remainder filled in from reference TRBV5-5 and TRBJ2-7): DAGVTQSPTHLIKTRGQQVTLRCSPISGHKSVSWYQQVLGQGPQFIFQYYEKEERGRGNFPDRFSARQFPNYSSELNVNALLLGDSALYLCASSSVGGEGEQYFGPGTRLTVT.

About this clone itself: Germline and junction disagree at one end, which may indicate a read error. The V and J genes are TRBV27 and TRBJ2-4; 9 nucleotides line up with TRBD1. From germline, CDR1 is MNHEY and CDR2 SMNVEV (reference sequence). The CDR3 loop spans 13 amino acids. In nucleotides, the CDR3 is TGTGCCAGCAGTCCCCACCGAGGGACAGGGAAACACTTC. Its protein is CASSPHRGTGKHF.

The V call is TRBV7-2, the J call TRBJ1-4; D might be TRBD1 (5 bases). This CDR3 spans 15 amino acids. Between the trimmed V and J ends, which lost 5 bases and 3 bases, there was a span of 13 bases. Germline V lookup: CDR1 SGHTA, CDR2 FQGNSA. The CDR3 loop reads CASSPSRAPNEKLFF. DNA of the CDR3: TGTGCCAGCAGCCCCTCCAGGGCCCCTAATGAAAAACTGTTTTTT. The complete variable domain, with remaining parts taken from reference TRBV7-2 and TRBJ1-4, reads GAGVSQSPSNKVTEKGKDVELRCDPISGHTALYWYRQSLGQGLEFLIYFQGNSAPDKSGLPSDRFSAERTGGSVSTLTIQRTQQEDSAVYLCASSPSRAPNEKLFFGSGTQLSVL.

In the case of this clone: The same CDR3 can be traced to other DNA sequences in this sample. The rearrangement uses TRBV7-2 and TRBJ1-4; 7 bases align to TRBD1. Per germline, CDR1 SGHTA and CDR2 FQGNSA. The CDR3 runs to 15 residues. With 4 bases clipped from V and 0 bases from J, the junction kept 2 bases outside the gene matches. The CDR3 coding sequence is TGTGCCAGCAGCTCGACAGGGACAACTAATGAAAAACTGTTTTTT. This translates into CASSSTGTTNEKLFF.

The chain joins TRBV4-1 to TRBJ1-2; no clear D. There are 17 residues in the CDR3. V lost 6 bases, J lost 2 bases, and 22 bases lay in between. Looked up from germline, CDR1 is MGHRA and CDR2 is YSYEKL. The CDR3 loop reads CASSNQWHFSENYGYTF. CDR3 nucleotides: TGCGCCAGCAGTAATCAGTGGCATTTCTCCGAAAACTATGGCTACACCTTC.

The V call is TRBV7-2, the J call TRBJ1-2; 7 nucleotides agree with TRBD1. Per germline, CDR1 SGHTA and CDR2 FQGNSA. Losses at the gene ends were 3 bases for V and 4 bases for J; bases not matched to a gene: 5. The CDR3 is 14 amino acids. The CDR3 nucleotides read TGTGCCAGCAGCTTTGGACAGGCTATCTATGGCTACACCTTC. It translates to CASSFGQAIYGYTF.

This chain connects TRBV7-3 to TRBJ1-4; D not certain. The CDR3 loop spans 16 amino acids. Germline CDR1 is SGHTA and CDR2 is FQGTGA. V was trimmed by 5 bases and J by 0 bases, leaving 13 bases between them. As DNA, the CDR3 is TGTGCCAGCAGCCGGTCCGGAGGAGCAACTAATGAAAAACTGTTTTTT. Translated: CASSRSGGATNEKLFF.

This chain's CDR3 is CASGSRETDTQYF. CDR3 nucleotide sequence: TGTGCCAGCGGTTCCAGGGAGACAGATACGCAGTATTTT. The rearrangement uses TRBV2 and TRBJ2-3; D may be TRBD1 or TRBD2 (5 bases each). The CDR3 runs to 13 residues. The V and J ends lost 8 bases and 3 bases respectively, with 12 bases between them. Germline CDR1 SNHLY, CDR2 FYNNEI.

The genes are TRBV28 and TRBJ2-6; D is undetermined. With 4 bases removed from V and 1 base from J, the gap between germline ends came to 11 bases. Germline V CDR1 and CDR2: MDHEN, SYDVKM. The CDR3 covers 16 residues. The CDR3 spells CASSSASNSGANVLTF. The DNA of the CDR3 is TGTGCCAGCAGTTCCGCCAGCAATTCTGGGGCCAACGTCCTGACTTTC.

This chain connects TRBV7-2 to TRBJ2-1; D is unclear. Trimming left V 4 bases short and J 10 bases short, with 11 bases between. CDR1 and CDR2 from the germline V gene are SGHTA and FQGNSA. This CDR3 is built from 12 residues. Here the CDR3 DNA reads TGTGCCAGCAGCTCCCGCAGCTCCGAGCAGTTCTTC. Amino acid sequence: CASSSRSSEQFF.

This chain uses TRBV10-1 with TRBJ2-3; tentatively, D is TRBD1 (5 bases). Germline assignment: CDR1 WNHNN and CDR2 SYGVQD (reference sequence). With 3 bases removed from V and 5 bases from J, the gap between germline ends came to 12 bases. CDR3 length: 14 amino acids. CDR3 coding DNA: TGCGCCAGCAGTGACAGGGTTTCGGTAGATACGCAGTATTTT. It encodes CASSDRVSVDTQYF.

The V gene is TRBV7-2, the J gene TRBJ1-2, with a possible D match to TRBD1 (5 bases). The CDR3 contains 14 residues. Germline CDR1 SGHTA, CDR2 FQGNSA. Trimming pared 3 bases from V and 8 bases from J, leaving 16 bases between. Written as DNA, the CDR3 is TGTGCCAGCAGCTTTCCGGGGGTGTCTTTCGGCTACACCTTC. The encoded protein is CASSFPGVSFGYTF.

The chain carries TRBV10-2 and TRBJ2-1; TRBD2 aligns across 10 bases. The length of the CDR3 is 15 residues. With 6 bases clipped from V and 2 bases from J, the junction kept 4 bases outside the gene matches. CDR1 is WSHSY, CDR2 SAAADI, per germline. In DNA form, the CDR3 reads TGCGCCAGCAGGGTAGGACTAGCGGCCTACAATGAGCAGTTCTTC. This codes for CASRVGLAAYNEQFF.

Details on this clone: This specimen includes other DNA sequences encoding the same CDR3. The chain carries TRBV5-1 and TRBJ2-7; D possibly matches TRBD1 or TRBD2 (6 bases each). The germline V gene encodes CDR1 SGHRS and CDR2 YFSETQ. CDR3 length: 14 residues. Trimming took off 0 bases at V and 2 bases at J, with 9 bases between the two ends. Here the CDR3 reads CASSLEGGAYEQYF. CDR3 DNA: TGCGCCAGCAGCTTGGAGGGGGGCGCCTACGAGCAGTACTTC.

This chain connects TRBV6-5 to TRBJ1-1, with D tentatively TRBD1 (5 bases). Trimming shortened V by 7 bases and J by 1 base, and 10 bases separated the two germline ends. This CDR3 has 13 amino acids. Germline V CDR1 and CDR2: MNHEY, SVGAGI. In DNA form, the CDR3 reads TGTGCCAGCAACCGAGGACAGAACACTGAAGCTTTCTTT. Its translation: CASNRGQNTEAFF.